This entry lists 2 T cell receptor beta chains sequenced from one sample in a study of cytomegalovirus exposure and HLA in healthy donors. 60 Vbeta and 13 Jbeta primers were used in PCR. Some clones are missing from TCRdb's copy, which holds only in-frame ones; the method was immunoSEQ multiplex PCR. The profile shows about 170,000 clones, about three quarters of them singletons. Sequencing was carried out using PBMCs. The receptors come from a female donor in good health and CMV-seronegative.

This clone was picked up a small number of times. CDR3 coding DNA: TGTGCCAGCTCACCACTGGGGACAGGGGGCGAAAAACTGTTTTTT. Protein: CASSPLGTGGEKLFF. J is TRBJ1-4 and V is TRBV18, with 12 bases fitting TRBD1. Per germline, CDR1 KGHSH and CDR2 LQKENI. After removal of 1 base from V and 8 bases from J, the junction contained 2 bases not matched to a gene. CDR3 length equals 15 residues.

The rearrangement uses TRBV7-3 and TRBJ2-1; tentatively, D is TRBD2 (6 bases). Trimming pared 1 base from V and 3 bases from J, leaving 7 bases between. Per germline, CDR1 SGHTA and CDR2 FQGTGA. The CDR3 spans 14 residues. The CDR3 sequence is CASSLMGGYNEQFF. As DNA, the CDR3 is TGTGCCAGCAGCTTAATGGGGGGCTACAATGAGCAGTTCTTC.